The clone carrying this T cell receptor beta chain was counted a few times. CDR3 size: 15 residues. The germline gives CDR1 WNHNN, CDR2 SYGVQD (reference sequence). Trimming shortened V by 2 bases and J by 7 bases, and 17 bases separated the two germline ends. Those donating, healthy Caucasian individuals from Russia, were aged about 6 to 90. It was ten milliliters of peripheral blood that were drawn from each donor. The record originates from a study of blood T cells in healthy people across ages. Combining a sample-barcoded 5' primer with a J-beta primer mix, a second PCR ran for roughly 6 to 11 cycles. Per-sample output comprised a minimum of 2.5 million paired-end reads containing CDR3. From the 5' RACE reads, TCRdb called clonotypes with MiXCR, one entry per CDR3 protein. The sample consists of around 870,000 distinct CDR3 sequences, 25% to 35% of them appearing once.

The sample comprised blood. The chain carries TRBV10-1 and TRBJ1-2; D unclear. The sequence was collected from a woman older than 75 in good health. This chain's CDR3 is CASSESREQLSGYTF. CDR3 DNA sequence: TGCGCCAGCAGTGAGAGCAGAGAACAGCTCTCTGGCTACACCTTC.